Listed below are T cell receptor beta chains from one sample, sequenced in a study of blood T cell repertoires in COVID-19. Sequencing used immunoSEQ multiplex PCR; TCRdb keeps in-frame clones, though not all of them. Of roughly 97,000 clones listed, roughly 90% are singletons. Sequenced: peripheral blood. These receptors originate from a human donor in a cohort sampled during active COVID-19. The CDR3 runs from the conserved cysteine through the conserved F or W. A D gene is named only where the DNA matches it firmly. The size entry is marked missing in some rows and otherwise reads once, few, many or a size class.

j_call d_call v_call cdr3_length clone_size cdr3_nt cdr3_aa
TRBJ2-3 . TRBV7-3 14 once TGTGCCAGCAGCTTAAGTAGCGTCGGCGATACGCAGTATTTT CASSLSSVGDTQYF
TRBJ2-1 TRBD2 TRBV30 13 . TGTGCCTCGCTAGCGGGGGGCAACAATGAGCAGTTCTTC CASLAGGNNEQFF
TRBJ2-7 TRBD2 TRBV2 13 . TGTGCCAGCAAAAGGACTAGCGGCTACGAGCAGTACTTC CASKRTSGYEQYF
TRBJ2-3 . TRBV4-2 15 . TGTGCCAGCAGCCAAGAGGGGCGGTCCACAGATACGCAGTATTTT CASSQEGRSTDTQYF
TRBJ2-3 . TRBV15 15 . TGTGCCACCAGCAGAGCGGGGGGCCACACAGATACGCAGTATTTT CATSRAGGHTDTQYF
TRBJ1-1 . TRBV10-1 15 . TGCGCCAGCAGGCAGGGCATAGAGACGAACACTGAAGCTTTCTTT CASRQGIETNTEAFF
TRBJ1-6 TRBD1 TRBV7-3 15 . TGTGCCAGCAGCTTGGGGACAGGGATTCGGTCACCCCTCCACTTT CASSLGTGIRSPLHF
TRBJ2-2 . TRBV2 14 . TGTGCCAGCGGAAGACGGGGGAACACCGGGGAGCTGTTTTTT CASGRRGNTGELFF
TRBJ2-7 TRBD2 TRBV7-4 14 few TGTGCCAGCAGCATTAGCGGGCCGTCCTACGAGCAGTACTTC CASSISGPSYEQYF
TRBJ1-5 . TRBV19 15 . TGTGGCAGTAGGTTGGGCAGGGGAAGCAATCAGCCCCAGCATTTT CGSRLGRGSNQPQHF
TRBJ2-5 . TRBV6-5 14 . TGTGCCAGCAAAATTGGCTGGGCGCTAGAGACCCAGTACTTC CASKIGWALETQYF
TRBJ2-3 . TRBV24-1 14 . TGTGCCACCAGTGATTGGGCTAGCACAGATACGCAGTATTTT CATSDWASTDTQYF
TRBJ1-3 TRBD1 TRBV19 16 . TGTGCCAGTAGGGTTTTGGACAGGGACTCTGGAAACACCATATATTTT CASRVLDRDSGNTIYF
TRBJ1-2 . TRBV2 12 . TGTGCCAGCAGGGTATCACAGTATGGCTACACCTTC CASRVSQYGYTF
TRBJ1-1 . TRBV20-1 11 . TGCAGTGTCACAGGGATCGTTGGGGCTTTCTTT CSVTGIVGAFF
TRBJ2-2 . TRBV12-3/TRBV12-4 12 . TGTGCCAGCAGTACTCAAACCGGGGAGCTGTTTTTT CASSTQTGELFF
TRBJ2-3 TRBD2 TRBV7-9 16 . TGTGCCAGCAGCTATGCCGCGGGGGGGCACACAGATACGCAGTATTTT CASSYAAGGHTDTQYF
TRBJ1-3 . TRBV18 15 once TGTGCCAGCTCCCCGCGAACTAGCTCTGGAAACACCATATATTTT CASSPRTSSGNTIYF
TRBJ1-6 TRBD1 TRBV7-9 14 . TGTGCCAGCAGCGGGACAGCGCGGGTTTCACCCCTCCACTTT CASSGTARVSPLHF
TRBJ2-1 . TRBV11-2 12 once TGTGCCACCCACAGGGTGGACAATGAGCAGTTCTTC CATHRVDNEQFF
TRBJ2-1 . TRBV6-2/TRBV6-3 16 . TGTGCCAGCAGTTACTTTAGGTCAGGGGATTACAATGAGCAGTTCTTC CASSYFRSGDYNEQFF
TRBJ1-2 . TRBV19 14 . TGTGCCAGTGGCCCCGCAGGGGCGAGCTATGGCTACACCTTC CASGPAGASYGYTF
TRBJ2-2 . TRBV13 13 . TGTGCCAGCAGCTTATCAGGGGACGGGGAGCTGTTTTTT CASSLSGDGELFF
TRBJ2-2 TRBD1 TRBV6-2/TRBV6-3 17 . TGTGCCAGCAGTAAAACAGGGGTAGCATTAAACACCGGGGAGCTGTTTTTT CASSKTGVALNTGELFF
TRBJ2-1 TRBD2 TRBV9 16 . TGTGCCAGCAGCTCTGTGTCATGGCTAGCGGGGGGCCAACAGTTCTTC CASSSVSWLAGGQQFF
TRBJ2-1 . TRBV7-9 13 . TGTGCCAGCAGCCCTGGAGGGTACAATGAGCAGTTCTTC CASSPGGYNEQFF
TRBJ1-5 TRBD1 TRBV28 14 . TGTGCCAGCAGTTTATTAGGGGGCGGGCAGCCCCAGCATTTT CASSLLGGGQPQHF
TRBJ2-1 TRBD2 TRBV25-1 15 . TGTGCCAGCAGTGAAAGGACTAGCGACTACAATGAGCAGTTCTTC CASSERTSDYNEQFF
TRBJ1-2 . TRBV6-1 13 . TGTGCCAGCAGTGACAGGGCTGAGTATGGCTACACCTTC CASSDRAEYGYTF
TRBJ2-7 . TRBV10-2 16 . TGCGCCAGCAGTGAACGGTTAGGACAGCGAACCTACGAGCAGTACTTC CASSERLGQRTYEQYF
TRBJ2-7 . TRBV19 13 . TGTGCCAGTAGTATTCAGGACTCCTACGAGCAGTACTTC CASSIQDSYEQYF
TRBJ1-2 TRBD1 TRBV4-3 15 . TGCGCCAGCAGCCAAGCCCTACAGGGGAACTATGGCTACACCTTC CASSQALQGNYGYTF
TRBJ1-6 . TRBV7-2 12 . TGTGCCAGCGCCGACCGGGGTTCACCCCTCCACTTT CASADRGSPLHF
TRBJ2-2 . TRBV7-9 12 . TGTGCCAGCAGCCCTAGTAGCGGGGAGCTGTTTTTT CASSPSSGELFF
TRBJ2-4 TRBD2 TRBV6-2/TRBV6-3 17 . TGTGCCAGCAGTTTCGGACTAGCGGGAGCTTCAAAAAACATTCAGTACTTC CASSFGLAGASKNIQYF
TRBJ1-1 . TRBV9 13 . TGTGCCAGCAGCGTAGTTCGGGGGGGCGAAGCTTTCTTT CASSVVRGGEAFF
TRBJ2-3 TRBD2 TRBV9 17 . TGTGCCAGCAGCCCACAACTAGCGGGGGAGATCACAGATACGCAGTATTTT CASSPQLAGEITDTQYF
TRBJ2-5 . TRBV7-2 15 . TGTGCCAGCAGCTTAGGGCGGATAGTACAAGAGACCCAGTACTTC CASSLGRIVQETQYF
TRBJ2-3 TRBD2 TRBV28 20 . TGTGCCAGCAGTTTCGCGACTAGCGGGAGAGGGGCGACTAGCACAGATACGCAGTATTTT CASSFATSGRGATSTDTQYF
TRBJ1-6 TRBD1 TRBV13 14 once TGTGCCAGCAGCTCGGGACAGGGGAATTCACCCCTCCACTTT CASSSGQGNSPLHF
TRBJ2-4 . TRBV28 16 . TGTGCCAGCAGTTTAGAAGGGGAAGGAGCCAAAAACATTCAGTACTTC CASSLEGEGAKNIQYF
TRBJ2-7 . TRBV9 15 . TGTGCCAGCAGCGTAGGGGACACATTCTCCTACGAGCAGTACTTC CASSVGDTFSYEQYF
TRBJ2-1 TRBD2 TRBV19 18 . TGTGCCAGTACCACCGGGGGGGCCCGGCAAAGCTCCTACAATGAGCAGTTCTTC CASTTGGARQSSYNEQFF
TRBJ1-1 . TRBV25-1 13 . TGTGCCAGCAGTCTTACGGGGGACACTGAAGCTTTCTTT CASSLTGDTEAFF
TRBJ2-2 . TRBV12-1 18 . TGTGCCAGCAGCTTTGGGCCCTCTAAGCGGGAACACACCGGGGAGCTGTTTTTT CASSFGPSKREHTGELFF
TRBJ2-7 TRBD1 TRBV7-8 14 . TGTGCCAGCAGCTACCGGGACAGATCCTACGAGCAGTACTTC CASSYRDRSYEQYF
TRBJ2-5 . TRBV5-4 13 . TGTGCCAGCAGCTCCCCGTACCAAGAGACCCAGTACTTC CASSSPYQETQYF
TRBJ2-7 TRBD2 TRBV5-8 16 . TGTGCCAGCAGCTCCGGACTAGTCTCCCTCTCCGACGAGCAGTACTTC CASSSGLVSLSDEQYF
TRBJ1-1 TRBD1 TRBV7-2 13 . TGTGCCAGCGGGGACAGTTTGAACACTGAAGCTTTCTTT CASGDSLNTEAFF
TRBJ2-2 . TRBV5-8 16 . TGTGCCAGCAGCTTGACCATTTTTCAGATAACCGGGGAGCTGTTTTTT CASSLTIFQITGELFF
TRBJ2-7 . TRBV6-5 11 . TGTGCCAGCAGCGCGGCCTACGAGCAGTACTTC CASSAAYEQYF
TRBJ2-7 . TRBV6-5 13 . TGTGCCAGCAGTTTCTACCTAGAGTCCGAGCAGTACTTC CASSFYLESEQYF
TRBJ1-1 TRBD1 TRBV9 17 . TGTGCCAGCAGCTCCCAACCGGGACAGGGAGAGAACACTGAAGCTTTCTTT CASSSQPGQGENTEAFF
TRBJ2-1 TRBD1 TRBV7-9 13 . TGTGCCAGCAGCTTAGTCACAGGGGATGAGCAGTTCTTC CASSLVTGDEQFF
TRBJ2-2 TRBD1 TRBV13 16 . TGTGCCAGGGAAAAAACGGGGGACAGGGACACCGGGGAGCTGTTTTTT CAREKTGDRDTGELFF